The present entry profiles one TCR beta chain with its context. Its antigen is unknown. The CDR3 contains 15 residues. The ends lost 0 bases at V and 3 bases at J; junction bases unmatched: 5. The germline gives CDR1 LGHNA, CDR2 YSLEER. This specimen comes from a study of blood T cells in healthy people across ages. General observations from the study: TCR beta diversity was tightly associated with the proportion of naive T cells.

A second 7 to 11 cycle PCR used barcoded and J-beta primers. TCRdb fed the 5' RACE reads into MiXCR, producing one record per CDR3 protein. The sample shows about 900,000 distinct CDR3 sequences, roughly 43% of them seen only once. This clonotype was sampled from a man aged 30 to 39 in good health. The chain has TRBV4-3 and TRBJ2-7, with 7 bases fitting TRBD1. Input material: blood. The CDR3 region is CASSQDRQGVYEQYF. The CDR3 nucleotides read TGCGCCAGCAGCCAAGATCGGCAGGGGGTCTACGAGCAGTACTTC.